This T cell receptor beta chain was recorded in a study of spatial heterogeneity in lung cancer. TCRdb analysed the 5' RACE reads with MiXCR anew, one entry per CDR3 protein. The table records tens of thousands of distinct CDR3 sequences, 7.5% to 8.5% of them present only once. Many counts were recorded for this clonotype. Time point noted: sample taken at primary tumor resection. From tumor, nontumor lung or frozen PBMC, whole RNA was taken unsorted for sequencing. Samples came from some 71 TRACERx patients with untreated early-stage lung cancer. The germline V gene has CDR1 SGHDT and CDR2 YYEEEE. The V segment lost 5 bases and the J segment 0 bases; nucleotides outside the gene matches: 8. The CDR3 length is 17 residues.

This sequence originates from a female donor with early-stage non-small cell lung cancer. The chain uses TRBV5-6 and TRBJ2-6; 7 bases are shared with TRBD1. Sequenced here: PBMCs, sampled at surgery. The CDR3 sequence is CASRETGSSSGANVLTF. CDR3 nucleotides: TGTGCCAGCAGGGAGACAGGGTCCTCCTCTGGGGCCAACGTCCTGACTTTC.